The 15 T cell receptor beta chains below were found in one sample sequenced in a study of blood T cell repertoires in COVID-19. TCRdb's table, derived via immunoSEQ multiplex PCR, lists solely in-frame clones and lacks some. This table holds fewer than 150,000 clones, roughly 86% found once. Sequences were obtained from peripheral blood. These receptors were obtained from a woman in her fifties or sixties who had recovered from COVID-19.

This sequence joins TRBV10-3 and TRBJ1-3, with no clear D. This CDR3 is built from 16 residues. CDR1 and CDR2 from the germline V gene are ENHRY and SYGVKD. V was trimmed by 0 bases and J by 0 bases, leaving 9 bases between them. The chain's CDR3 is CAISESPVSSGNTIYF. In DNA form, the CDR3 reads TGTGCCATCAGTGAGTCCCCGGTAAGCTCTGGAAACACCATATATTTT.

The genes are TRBV4-3 and TRBJ2-2, with 13 bases aligning to TRBD2. Trimming removed 3 bases from V and 4 bases from J; junction bases left unmatched: 8. This CDR3 spans 18 amino acids. Germline lookup yields CDR1 LGHNA and CDR2 YSLEER. CDR3 sequence reads: CASSQTLAGGPGTGELFF. In nucleotides, the CDR3 is TGCGCCAGCAGCCAGACACTAGCGGGAGGGCCGGGCACCGGGGAGCTGTTTTTT.

The rearrangement uses TRBV11-3 and TRBJ2-1; no firm D call. Deletions cut 5 bases from V and 10 bases from J, with 9 bases between. Germline V CDR1 and CDR2: SGHNT, YENEEA. This CDR3 comprises 11 residues. The CDR3 region is CASSQKQEQFF. In DNA, the CDR3 is TGTGCCAGCAGCCAGAAACAAGAGCAGTTCTTC.

V is TRBV27 and J is TRBJ1-5; D is perhaps TRBD1 (6 bases). The germline V and J ends were trimmed by 4 bases and 6 bases, with 16 bases remaining between them. The CDR3 spans 15 residues. CDR1 is MNHEY and CDR2 is SMNVEV in the germline V gene (reference sequence). CDR3 amino acids: CASSSGGGPGQPQHF. The DNA of the CDR3 is TGTGCCAGCAGTTCAGGCGGGGGGCCGGGTCAGCCCCAGCATTTT.

The chain joins TRBV19 to TRBJ2-7; D is possibly TRBD1 (6 bases). Germline V CDR1 and CDR2: LNHDA, SQIVND (reference sequence). CDR3 size: 13 residues. V was trimmed by 8 bases and J by 6 bases, leaving 17 bases between them. The CDR3 DNA sequence: TGTGCCAGTGAGGCTTCAGGGGCGGGCGAGCAGTACTTC. Amino acids: CASEASGAGEQYF.

The V gene is TRBV18, the J gene TRBJ2-7; the match to TRBD1 covers 7 bases. The germline gives CDR1 KGHSH, CDR2 LQKENI. Trimming at V came to 4 bases and at J to 6 bases, leaving 6 bases not matched to a gene. The CDR3 has 13 residues. DNA of the CDR3: TGTGCCAGCTCACAAAGCCGGGACAGCGAGCAGTACTTC. This encodes CASSQSRDSEQYF.

The CDR3 coding sequence is TGTGCCAGCTCACAGGGACAGGAAGAGACCCAGTACTTC. It encodes CASSQGQEETQYF. The chain joins TRBV18 to TRBJ2-5; TRBD1 matches at 8 bases. Germline values: CDR1 KGHSH, CDR2 LQKENI. J was trimmed by 3 bases and V by 4 bases; bases with no gene match: 1. This CDR3 has 13 amino acids.

V usage is TRBV10-3 and J usage is TRBJ2-1; 10 bases match TRBD2. The CDR3 runs to 17 residues. V shed 5 bases and J 5 bases; nucleotides not matched to a gene: 12. Germline CDR1 reads ENHRY; CDR2 reads SYGVKD. The CDR3 sequence is CAISKTASGGSNNEQFF. The CDR3 coding sequence is TGTGCCATCAGTAAGACAGCTAGCGGGGGATCCAACAATGAGCAGTTCTTC.

The V gene is TRBV5-4, the J gene TRBJ1-1; D ambiguous. The V gene's germline CDR1 is SGHNT and CDR2 YYREEE (reference sequence). The CDR3 covers 14 residues. V lost 3 bases to trimming and J lost 0 bases, with 9 bases between them. The CDR3 bases are TGTGCCAGCAGCTCAGTCCAGGTGAACACTGAAGCTTTCTTT. It encodes CASSSVQVNTEAFF. Complete variable domain (other parts from reference TRBV5-4 and TRBJ1-1): ETGVTQSPTHLIKTRGQQVTLRCSSQSGHNTVSWYQQALGQGPQFIFQYYREEENGRGNFPPRFSGLQFPNYSSELNVNALELDDSALYLCASSSVQVNTEAFFGQGTRLTVV.

The chain carries TRBV5-1 and TRBJ2-7; weak D call: TRBD1 (5 bases). Trimming removed 3 bases at V and 3 bases at J, with 13 bases between. In germline, CDR1 is SGHRS, CDR2 YFSETQ. This CDR3 region has 14 residues. The CDR3 bases are TGCGCCAGCAGCTCCACGGATACAGGCTACGAGCAGTACTTC. Translation: CASSSTDTGYEQYF.

V gene TRBV11-3 combines with J gene TRBJ2-7, with 7 bases lining up with TRBD1. Germline V CDR1 and CDR2: SGHNT, YENEEA. This CDR3 is 13 amino acids long. The V and J ends lost 5 bases and 2 bases, in that order; junction bases with no gene match: 3. CDR3 amino acids: CASSPGTAYEQYF. The DNA for the CDR3 is TGTGCCAGCAGCCCAGGGACAGCCTACGAGCAGTACTTC.

The count of this clone is one. V gene TRBV18 combines with J gene TRBJ2-7; 9 bases fit TRBD1. Unmatched junction bases numbered 7, after V lost 3 bases and J lost 1 base. Germline CDR1 reads KGHSH; CDR2 reads LQKENI. This CDR3 is built from 16 residues. The CDR3 loop is CASSPRAQGASYEQYF. The CDR3 DNA reads as TGTGCCAGCTCACCGAGAGCACAGGGGGCTTCCTACGAGCAGTACTTC. Complete variable domain (other parts from reference TRBV18 and TRBJ2-7): NAGVMQNPRHLVRRRGQEARLRCSPMKGHSHVYWYRQLPEEGLKFMVYLQKENIIDESGMPKERFSAEFPKEGPSILRIQQVVRGDSAAYFCASSPRAQGASYEQYFGPGTRLTVT.

The gene calls are TRBV18 and TRBJ2-2; 7 bases line up with TRBD1. The CDR3 is 15 amino acids. Germline lookup yields CDR1 KGHSH and CDR2 LQKENI. Trimming at V came to 3 bases and at J to 0 bases, leaving 1 base not matched to a gene. The DNA of the CDR3 is TGTGCCAGCTCACCCGGGACAGCGAACACCGGGGAGCTGTTTTTT. This gives the protein CASSPGTANTGELFF.

The chain carries TRBV11-2 and TRBJ2-5, with D possibly being TRBD1 (5 bases). The length of the CDR3 is 14 residues. V was pared by 4 bases and J by 1 base, with 10 bases between. Germline CDR1 is SGHAT and CDR2 is FQNNGV. The CDR3 DNA reads TGTGCCAGCAGCTCCAGGGTCCTCCAAGAGACCCAGTACTTC. Protein: CASSSRVLQETQYF.

A few counts support this clone. The chain carries TRBV27 and TRBJ1-1; D is uncertain. CDR1 and CDR2 (germline): MNHEY, SMNVEV (reference sequence). CDR3 length equals 15 residues. The ends were cut back, 2 bases at V and 1 base at J, with 11 bases in the middle. The CDR3 DNA is TGTGCCAGCAGTTTAGTCCCCTACGGGAACACTGAAGCTTTCTTT. It codes for CASSLVPYGNTEAFF.